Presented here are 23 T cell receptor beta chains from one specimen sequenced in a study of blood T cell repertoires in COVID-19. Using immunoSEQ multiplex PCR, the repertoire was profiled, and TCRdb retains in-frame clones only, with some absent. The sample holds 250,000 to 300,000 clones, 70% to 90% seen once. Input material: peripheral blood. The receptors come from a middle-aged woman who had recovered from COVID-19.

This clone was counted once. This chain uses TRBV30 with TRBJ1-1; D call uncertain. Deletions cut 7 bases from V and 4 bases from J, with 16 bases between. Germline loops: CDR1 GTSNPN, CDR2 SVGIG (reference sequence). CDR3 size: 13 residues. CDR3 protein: CAYNRARGTEAFF. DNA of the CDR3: TGTGCCTACAACCGGGCGCGGGGCACTGAAGCTTTCTTT.

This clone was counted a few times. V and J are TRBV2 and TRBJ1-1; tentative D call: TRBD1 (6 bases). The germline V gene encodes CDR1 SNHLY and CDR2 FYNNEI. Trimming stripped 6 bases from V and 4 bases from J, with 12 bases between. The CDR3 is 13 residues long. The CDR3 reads CASSGEGGTEAFF. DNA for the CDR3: TGTGCCAGCAGCGGGGAAGGGGGCACTGAAGCTTTCTTT.

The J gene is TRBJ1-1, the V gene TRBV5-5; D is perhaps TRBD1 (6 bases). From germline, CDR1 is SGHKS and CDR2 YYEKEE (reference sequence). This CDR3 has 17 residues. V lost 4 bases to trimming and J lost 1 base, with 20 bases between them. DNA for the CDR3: TGTGCCAGCAGCCCACACCGGGGGGAGGACAGGAACACTGAAGCTTTCTTT. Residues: CASSPHRGEDRNTEAFF.

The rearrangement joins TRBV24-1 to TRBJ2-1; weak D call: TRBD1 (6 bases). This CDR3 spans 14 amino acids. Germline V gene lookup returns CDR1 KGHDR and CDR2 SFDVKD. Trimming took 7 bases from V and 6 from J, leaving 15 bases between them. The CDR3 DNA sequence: TGTGCCACCAGCCCCTGGGTAGGGGGCAATGAGCAGTTCTTC. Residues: CATSPWVGGNEQFF.

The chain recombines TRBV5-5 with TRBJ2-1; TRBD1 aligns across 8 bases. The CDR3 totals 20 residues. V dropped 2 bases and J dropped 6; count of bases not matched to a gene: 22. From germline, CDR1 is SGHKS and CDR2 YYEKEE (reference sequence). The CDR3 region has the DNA TGTGCCAGCAGCTTCACCGCAAGACAGGGGCATAGGCGGTTGGGCAATGAGCAGTTCTTC. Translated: CASSFTARQGHRRLGNEQFF.

CDR3 amino acids: CASSHRAVRGETQYF. The DNA for the CDR3 is TGTGCCAGCAGCCACCGGGCCGTTCGGGGGGAGACCCAGTACTTC. The rearrangement links TRBV5-8 to TRBJ2-5; a weak D match, TRBD2 (6 bases). The CDR3 runs 15 residues. Germline assignment: CDR1 SGHTS and CDR2 YDEGEE. V was shortened by 4 bases and J by 5 bases, with 18 bases between the two germline ends.

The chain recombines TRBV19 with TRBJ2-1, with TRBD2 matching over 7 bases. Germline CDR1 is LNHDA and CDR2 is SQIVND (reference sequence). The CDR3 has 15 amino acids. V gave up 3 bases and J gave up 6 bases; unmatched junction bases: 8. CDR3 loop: CASSIGAGRGNEQFF. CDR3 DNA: TGTGCCAGTAGTATTGGAGCGGGGAGGGGCAATGAGCAGTTCTTC.

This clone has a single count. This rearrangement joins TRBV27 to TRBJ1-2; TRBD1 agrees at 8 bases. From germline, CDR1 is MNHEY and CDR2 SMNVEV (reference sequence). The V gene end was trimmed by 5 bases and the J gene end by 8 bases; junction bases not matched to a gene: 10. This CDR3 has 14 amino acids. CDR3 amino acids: CASSLNTQGVGYTF. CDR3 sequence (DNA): TGTGCCAGCAGTCTCAACACACAGGGGGTCGGCTACACCTTC.

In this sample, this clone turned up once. CDR3 amino acids: CAISEGPPLNTEAFF. Here the CDR3 DNA reads TGTGCCATCAGTGAGGGGCCCCCCCTGAACACTGAAGCTTTCTTT. The J gene is TRBJ1-1, the V gene TRBV10-3, with D unresolved. From germline, CDR1 is ENHRY and CDR2 SYGVKD. Between the trimmed V and J ends, which lost 2 bases and 0 bases, there was a span of 10 bases. The CDR3 spans 15 residues.

The CDR3, as DNA: TGTGCCAGCAGTTACCTGACAGGGGGCGAGGGGGAGCTGTTTTTT. It is translated as CASSYLTGGEGELFF. The chain carries TRBV6-5 and TRBJ2-2; 10 nucleotides match TRBD1. With 2 bases clipped from V and 8 bases from J, the junction kept 5 bases outside the gene matches. The CDR3 extends over 15 amino acids. From germline, CDR1 is MNHEY and CDR2 SVGAGI.

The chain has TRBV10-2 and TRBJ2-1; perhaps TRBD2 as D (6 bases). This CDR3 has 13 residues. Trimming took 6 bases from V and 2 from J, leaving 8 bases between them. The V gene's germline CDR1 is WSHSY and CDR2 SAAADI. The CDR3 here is CASRAGTYNEQFF. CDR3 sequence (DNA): TGCGCCAGCAGGGCGGGGACCTACAATGAGCAGTTCTTC.

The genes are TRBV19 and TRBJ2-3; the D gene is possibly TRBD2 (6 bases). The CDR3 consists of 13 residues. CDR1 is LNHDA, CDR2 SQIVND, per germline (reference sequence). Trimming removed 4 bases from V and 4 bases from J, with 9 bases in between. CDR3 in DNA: TGTGCCAGTAGTAGGAGGGCGGCAGATACGCAGTATTTT. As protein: CASSRRAADTQYF.

The CDR3 here is CSVEGLAGHHRSTDTQYF. In DNA, the CDR3 is TGCAGCGTTGAAGGGCTAGCGGGACACCACCGAAGCACAGATACGCAGTATTTT. The genes are TRBV29-1 and TRBJ2-3, with TRBD2 matching 9 bases. The CDR3 is 18 residues long. Trimming removed 1 base from V and 0 bases from J; junction bases left unmatched: 11. CDR1 SQVTM and CDR2 ANQGSEA come from the germline V gene.

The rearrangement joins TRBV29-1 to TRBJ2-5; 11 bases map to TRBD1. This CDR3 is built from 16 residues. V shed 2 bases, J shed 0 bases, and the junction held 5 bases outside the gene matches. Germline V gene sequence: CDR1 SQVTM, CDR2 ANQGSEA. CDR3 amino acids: CSVESGQGAYQETQYF. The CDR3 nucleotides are TGCAGCGTTGAATCAGGACAGGGGGCGTACCAAGAGACCCAGTACTTC.

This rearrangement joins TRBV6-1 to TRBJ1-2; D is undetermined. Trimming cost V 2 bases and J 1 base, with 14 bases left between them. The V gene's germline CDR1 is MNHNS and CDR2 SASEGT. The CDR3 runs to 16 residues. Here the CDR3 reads CASSERQDGINYGYTF. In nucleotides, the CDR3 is TGTGCCAGCAGTGAACGGCAGGACGGGATTAACTATGGCTACACCTTC.

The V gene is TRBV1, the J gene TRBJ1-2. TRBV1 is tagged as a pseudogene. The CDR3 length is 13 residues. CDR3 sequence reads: CTSSPHFSRGYTF. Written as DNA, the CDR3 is TGCACCAGCAGCCCTCATTTTTCTAGGGGCTACACCTTC.

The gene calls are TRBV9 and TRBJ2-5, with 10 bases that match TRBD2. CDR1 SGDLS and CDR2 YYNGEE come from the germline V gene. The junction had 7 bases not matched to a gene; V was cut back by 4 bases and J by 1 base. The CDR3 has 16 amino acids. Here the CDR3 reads CASSPRLAGPQETQYF. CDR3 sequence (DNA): TGTGCCAGCAGCCCTAGACTAGCGGGTCCCCAAGAGACCCAGTACTTC. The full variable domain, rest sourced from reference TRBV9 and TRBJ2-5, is DSGVTQTPKHLITATGQRVTLRCSPRSGDLSVYWYQQSLDQGLQFLIQYYNGEERAKGNILERFSAQQFPDLHSELNLSSLELGDSALYFCASSPRLAGPQETQYFGPGTRLLVL.

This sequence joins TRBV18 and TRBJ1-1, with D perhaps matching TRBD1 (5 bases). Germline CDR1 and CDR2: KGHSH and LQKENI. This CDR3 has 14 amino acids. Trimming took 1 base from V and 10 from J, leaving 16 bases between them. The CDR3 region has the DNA TGTGCCAGCTCACCACAGGTGGGCAGGGTTCGAGCTTTCTTT. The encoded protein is CASSPQVGRVRAFF.

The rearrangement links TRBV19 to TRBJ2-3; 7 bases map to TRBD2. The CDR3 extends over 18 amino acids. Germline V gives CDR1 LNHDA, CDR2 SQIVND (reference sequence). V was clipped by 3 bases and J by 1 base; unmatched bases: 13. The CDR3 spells CASSIGGGSGGRTDTQYF. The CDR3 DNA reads TGTGCCAGTAGTATCGGCGGGGGTAGTGGTGGCCGCACAGATACGCAGTATTTT.

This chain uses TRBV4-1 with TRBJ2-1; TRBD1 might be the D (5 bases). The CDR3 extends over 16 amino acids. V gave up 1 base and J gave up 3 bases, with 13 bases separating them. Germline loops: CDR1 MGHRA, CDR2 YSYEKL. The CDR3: CASSQVGRKSYNEQFF. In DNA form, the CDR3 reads TGCGCCAGCAGCCAAGTGGGGCGGAAAAGCTACAATGAGCAGTTCTTC.

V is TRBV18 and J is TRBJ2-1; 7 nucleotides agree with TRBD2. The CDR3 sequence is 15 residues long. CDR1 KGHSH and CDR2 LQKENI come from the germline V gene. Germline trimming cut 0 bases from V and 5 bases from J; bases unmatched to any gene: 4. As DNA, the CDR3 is TGTGCCAGCTCACCACCGGGAGGGCCTAACAATGAGCAGTTCTTC. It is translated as CASSPPGGPNNEQFF.

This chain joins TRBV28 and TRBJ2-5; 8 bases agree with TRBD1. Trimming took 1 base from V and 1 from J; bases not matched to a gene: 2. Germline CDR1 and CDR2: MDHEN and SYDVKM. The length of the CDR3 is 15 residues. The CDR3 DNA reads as TGTGCCAGCAGTTTATCCGGACAGGGCCAAGAGACCCAGTACTTC. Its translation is CASSLSGQGQETQYF.

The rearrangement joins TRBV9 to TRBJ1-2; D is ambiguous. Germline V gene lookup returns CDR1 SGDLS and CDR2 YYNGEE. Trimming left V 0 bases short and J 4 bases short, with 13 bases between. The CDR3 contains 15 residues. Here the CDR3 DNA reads TGTGCCAGCAGCGTAGGGGGAGTAGCCCCCTATGGCTACACCTTC. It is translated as CASSVGGVAPYGYTF.